One and the same sample provided the 13 T cell receptor beta chains below, sequenced in a study of blood T cells in healthy people across ages. Combining a sample-barcoded 5' primer with a J-beta primer mix, a second PCR ran for about 6 to 11 cycles. TCRdb independently ran MiXCR on the 5' RACE reads; one entry per CDR3 protein. The repertoire consists of 800,000 to 950,000 distinct CDR3 sequences, with roughly 28% occurring once and the leading ten covering roughly a tenth. The same sample was also studied in work on T cells of mothers and their children.

The sequenced material came from blood. These TCRs come from a woman in her 40s in good health.

Comments on this clonotype: Being one base from a much bigger clone, this may be a read error. This chain joins TRBV11-1 and TRBJ2-7; 8 bases map to TRBD2. The CDR3 has 15 residues. The germline gives CDR1 SGHAT, CDR2 FQDESV (reference sequence). The CDR3 reads CAGSPPGGTAYEQYF. CDR3 nucleotide sequence: TGTGCCGGCAGCCCCCCGGGAGGGACGGCCTACGAGCAGTACTTC.

V usage is TRBV5-7 and J usage is TRBJ2-4; the D is unclear. TRBV5-7 is reported as an ORF; its role is uncertain. CDR3 length equals 13 residues. V dropped 1 base and J dropped 3 bases, with 5 bases sitting between them. The CDR3 loop reads CASSLNGKNIQYF. Here the CDR3 DNA reads TGTGCCAGCAGCTTGAACGGCAAAAACATTCAGTACTTC.

Many counts were recorded for this clonotype. The CDR3 protein is CATRGSPSYEQYF. The DNA of the CDR3 is TGTGCCACCCGAGGTAGTCCCTCTTACGAGCAGTACTTC. J is TRBJ2-7 and V is TRBV28; D remains ambiguous. Trimming left V 10 bases short and J 4 bases short, with 17 bases between. The CDR3 extends over 13 amino acids. CDR1 is MDHEN, CDR2 SYDVKM, per germline.

The chain uses TRBV29-1 and TRBJ2-1, with D tentatively TRBD1 (5 bases). The CDR3 loop spans 11 amino acids. Trimming removed 5 bases from V and 12 bases from J, with 14 bases in between. Germline loops: CDR1 SQVTM, CDR2 ANQGSEA. The CDR3 reads CSVMWGDGQFF. The CDR3 nucleotides are TGCAGCGTTATGTGGGGCGATGGGCAGTTCTTC.

The gene calls are TRBV6-1 and TRBJ1-5; D not resolved. V was pared by 6 bases and J by 6 bases, with 6 bases between. The CDR3 is 11 residues long. Looked up from germline, CDR1 is MNHNS and CDR2 is SASEGT. Here the CDR3 DNA reads TGTGCCAGCAGGGCCGCTCAGCCCCAGCATTTT. Its protein product is CASRAAQPQHF.

Concerning this clonotype: Sequence at one end of the junction differs from germline and may be a read error. The chain uses TRBV7-8 and TRBJ2-1; unclear D gene. Germline CDR1 reads SGHVS; CDR2 reads FQNEAQ. There are 15 residues in the CDR3. The CDR3 sequence is CANSLVVDVAHEQFF. The CDR3, as DNA: TGTGCCAACAGCTTAGTAGTGGACGTAGCCCATGAGCAGTTCTTC.

The chain links TRBV2 to TRBJ1-4; the match to TRBD1 covers 8 bases. V shed 3 bases, J shed 7 bases, and the junction held 7 bases outside the gene matches. Germline V gene lookup returns CDR1 SNHLY and CDR2 FYNNEI. CDR3 length: 15 amino acids. The CDR3 is CASSDYGTGGEKLFF. CDR3 sequence (DNA): TGTGCCAGCAGTGATTACGGGACAGGCGGTGAAAAACTGTTTTTT.

The rearrangement joins TRBV20-1 to TRBJ2-7; 14 nucleotides agree with TRBD2. Germline V CDR1 and CDR2: DFQATT, SNEGSKA (reference sequence). Trimming cost V 4 bases and J 1 base; bases outside gene matches: 6. The CDR3 sequence is 16 residues long. In DNA form, the CDR3 reads TGCAGTGCTACCGGGACTAGCGGGGGCCCATCCTACGAGCAGTACTTC. It codes for CSATGTSGGPSYEQYF.

The genes are TRBV7-2 and TRBJ1-4, with TRBD1 as a possible D gene (6 bases). Germline V gives CDR1 SGHTA, CDR2 FQGNSA. The V and J ends lost 6 bases and 8 bases respectively, with 13 bases between them. The CDR3 length is 13 residues. The DNA of the CDR3 is TGTGCCAGCAGGAACAGGGCTGGGGAAAAACTGTTTTTT. Translating gives CASRNRAGEKLFF.

This clonotype was recorded a few times. V is TRBV9 and J is TRBJ2-5, with 8 bases identical to TRBD2. The V and J ends lost 4 bases and 5 bases, in that order; junction bases with no gene match: 19. CDR3 length: 18 residues. Per germline, CDR1 SGDLS and CDR2 YYNGEE. CDR3 amino acids: CASSPRSTSETIDETQYF. CDR3 DNA: TGTGCCAGCAGCCCCCGTTCGACTAGCGAGACTATCGACGAGACCCAGTACTTC. The whole variable domain, remainder taken from reference TRBV9 and TRBJ2-5, is DSGVTQTPKHLITATGQRVTLRCSPRSGDLSVYWYQQSLDQGLQFLIQYYNGEERAKGNILERFSAQQFPDLHSELNLSSLELGDSALYFCASSPRSTSETIDETQYFGPGTRLLVL.

A few counts support this clonotype. The chain has TRBV7-9 and TRBJ2-2; no definite D call. There are 14 residues in the CDR3. The germline gives CDR1 SEHNR, CDR2 FQNEAQ (reference sequence). The V and J ends lost 2 bases and 0 bases respectively, with 4 bases between them. CDR3 coding DNA: TGTGCCAGCAGCTTAATGGCGAACACCGGGGAGCTGTTTTTT. Protein sequence: CASSLMANTGELFF.

This clonotype has a handful of counts. The chain has TRBV7-2 and TRBJ1-1; TRBD1 agrees at 7 bases. CDR1 and CDR2 (germline): SGHTA, FQGNSA. The CDR3 length is 15 residues. The V and J ends lost 1 base and 3 bases, in that order; junction bases with no gene match: 5. This CDR3 is CASSLVARGYTEAFF. Written as DNA, the CDR3 is TGTGCCAGCAGCTTAGTAGCCAGGGGGTACACTGAAGCTTTCTTT. Full variable domain (rest looked up from reference TRBV7-2 and TRBJ1-1): GAGVSQSPSNKVTEKGKDVELRCDPISGHTALYWYRQSLGQGLEFLIYFQGNSAPDKSGLPSDRFSAERTGGSVSTLTIQRTQQEDSAVYLCASSLVARGYTEAFFGQGTRLTVV.

The chain is built from TRBV9 and TRBJ2-3; 7 bases align to TRBD2. Germline-derived CDR1 and CDR2 are SGDLS and YYNGEE. Unmatched junction bases numbered 1, after V lost 2 bases and J lost 4 bases. This CDR3 comprises 13 residues. DNA for the CDR3: TGTGCCAGCAGCGTCACTAGCGCAGATACGCAGTATTTT. Its translation: CASSVTSADTQYF.